The clone carrying this TCR beta chain has just a few counts. Compared with germline, one end of the junction differs, possibly owing to a read error. This entry comes from a study of metastatic and nonmetastatic thyroid tumors. None of the patients had undergone any treatment ahead of thyroid surgery. The CDR3 is 15 residues long. Germline V lookup: CDR1 MDHEN, CDR2 SYDVKM. TCRdb reanalyzed the PCR reads via MiXCR. This sample has around 19,000 clones; around a third occur once, and the top ten carry around an eighth. V and J are TRBV28 and TRBJ2-3; D perhaps matches TRBD1 (5 bases). This receptor was obtained from a female donor with papillary thyroid cancer or a benign thyroid nodule (not recorded which). Some clones in this sample may be carry-over from other donors' samples. The sequenced sample consisted of blood. In DNA form, the CDR3 reads TGTGTCAGCAGTCCCCCGACAGAGCTCACAGATATGCAGTATTTT. It translates to CVSSPPTELTDMQYF.